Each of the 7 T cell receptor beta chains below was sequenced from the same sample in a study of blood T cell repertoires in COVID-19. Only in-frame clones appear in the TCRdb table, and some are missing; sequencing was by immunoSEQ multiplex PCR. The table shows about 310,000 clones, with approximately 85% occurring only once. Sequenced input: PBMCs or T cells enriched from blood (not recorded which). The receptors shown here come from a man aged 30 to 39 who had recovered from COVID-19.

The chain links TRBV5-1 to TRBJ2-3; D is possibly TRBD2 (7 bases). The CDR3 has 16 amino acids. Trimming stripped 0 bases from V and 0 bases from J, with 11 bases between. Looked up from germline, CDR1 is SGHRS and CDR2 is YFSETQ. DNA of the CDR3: TGCGCCAGCAGCTTGGGGCGGGGGCCTAGCACAGATACGCAGTATTTT. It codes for CASSLGRGPSTDTQYF.

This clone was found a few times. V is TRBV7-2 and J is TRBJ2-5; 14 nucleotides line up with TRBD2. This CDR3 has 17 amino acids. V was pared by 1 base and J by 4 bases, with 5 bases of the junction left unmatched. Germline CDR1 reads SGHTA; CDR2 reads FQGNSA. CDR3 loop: CASSLGTSGGMGETQYF. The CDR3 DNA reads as TGTGCCAGCAGCTTAGGGACTAGCGGGGGGATGGGAGAGACCCAGTACTTC.

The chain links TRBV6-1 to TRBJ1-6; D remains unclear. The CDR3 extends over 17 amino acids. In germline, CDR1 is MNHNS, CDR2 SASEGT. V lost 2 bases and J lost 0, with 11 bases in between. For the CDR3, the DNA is TGTGCCAGCAGTGAACAACCTACGAGCTCCTATAATTCACCCCTCCACTTT. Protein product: CASSEQPTSSYNSPLHF.

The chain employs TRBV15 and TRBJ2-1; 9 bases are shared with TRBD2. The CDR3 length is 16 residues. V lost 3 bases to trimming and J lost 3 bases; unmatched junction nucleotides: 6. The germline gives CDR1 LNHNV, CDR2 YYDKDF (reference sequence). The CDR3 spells CATSRGGGAHYNEQFF. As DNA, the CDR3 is TGTGCCACCAGCAGGGGCGGGGGGGCCCACTACAATGAGCAGTTCTTC.

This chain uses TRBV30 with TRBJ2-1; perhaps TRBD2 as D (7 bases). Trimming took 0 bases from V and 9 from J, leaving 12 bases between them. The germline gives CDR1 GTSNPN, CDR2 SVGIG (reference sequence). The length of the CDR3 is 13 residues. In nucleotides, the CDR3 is TGTGCCTGGAGTGTAGGGGGGGCCGGTGAGCAGTTCTTC. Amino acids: CAWSVGGAGEQFF.

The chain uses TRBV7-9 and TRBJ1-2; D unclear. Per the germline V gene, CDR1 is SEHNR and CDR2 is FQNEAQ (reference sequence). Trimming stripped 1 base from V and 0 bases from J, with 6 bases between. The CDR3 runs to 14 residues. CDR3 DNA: TGTGCCAGCAGCTTAGTGGCAGCTAACTATGGCTACACCTTC. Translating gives CASSLVAANYGYTF.

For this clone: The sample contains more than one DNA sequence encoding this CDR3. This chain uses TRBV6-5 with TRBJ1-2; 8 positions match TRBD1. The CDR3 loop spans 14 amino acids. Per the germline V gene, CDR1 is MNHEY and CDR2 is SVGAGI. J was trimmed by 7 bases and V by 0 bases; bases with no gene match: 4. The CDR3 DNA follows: TGTGCCAGCAGTTACTCTGGGACAGGCTTTGGCTACACCTTC. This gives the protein CASSYSGTGFGYTF.